This is a list of T cell receptor beta chains from one sample in a study of cytomegalovirus exposure and HLA in healthy donors. Assay used: immunoSEQ multiplex PCR; TCRdb lists only in-frame clones, some missing. This sample yields roughly 100,000 clones, of which roughly three quarters are seen a single time; roughly 9.3% belongs to the top ten. Sequencing was performed on PBMCs. The receptor set was obtained from a male donor in good health and CMV-seropositive. The CDR3 runs from the conserved cysteine through the conserved F or W. Each record gives: V gene, clone size, J gene, D gene, CDR3 DNA, CDR3 protein. D genes are given only for firm matches. Expanded clones are given a class, and other clones once, few, many or no size at all.

v_gene: TRBV18; abundance: .; j_gene: TRBJ2-1; d_gene: TRBD1; CDR3nt: TGTGCCAGCTCACCAAAGGACAGGGGGCTCTACAATGAGCAGTTCTTC; CDR3aa: CASSPKDRGLYNEQFF
v_gene: TRBV9; abundance: .; j_gene: TRBJ2-1; d_gene: .; CDR3nt: TGTGCCAGCAGCTCCTCGACTTACAATGAGCAGTTCTTC; CDR3aa: CASSSSTYNEQFF
v_gene: TRBV28; abundance: .; j_gene: TRBJ1-5; d_gene: .; CDR3nt: TGTGCCAGCAGCGGGATGGAGGGGAGTGTGGCCCAGCATTTT; CDR3aa: CASSGMEGSVAQHF
v_gene: TRBV5-4; abundance: .; j_gene: TRBJ2-7; d_gene: TRBD2; CDR3nt: TGTGCCAGCAGTCAGCCGGGACTAGGAACCTACGAGCAGTACTTC; CDR3aa: CASSQPGLGTYEQYF
v_gene: TRBV4-3; abundance: .; j_gene: TRBJ2-2; d_gene: TRBD2; CDR3nt: TGCGCCAGCAGCCAAGCCCCCTTCGGTAGCGGGGGAGGTGGTGACGGGGAGCTGTTTTTT; CDR3aa: CASSQAPFGSGGGGDGELFF
v_gene: TRBV5-1; abundance: .; j_gene: TRBJ1-3; d_gene: .; CDR3nt: TGCGCCAGCAGCCCCAGACAGGACTCTGGGAACACCATATATTTT; CDR3aa: CASSPRQDSGNTIYF
v_gene: TRBV11-3; abundance: .; j_gene: TRBJ2-1; d_gene: .; CDR3nt: TGTGCCAGCAGCTTAGCAGCGTCCGGTGAGCAGTTCTTC; CDR3aa: CASSLAASGEQFF
v_gene: TRBV5-5; abundance: .; j_gene: TRBJ2-5; d_gene: TRBD2; CDR3nt: TGTGCCAGCAGCTTGGGGGGGGCGGGAGGCCGGGAGACCCAGTACTTC; CDR3aa: CASSLGGAGGRETQYF
v_gene: TRBV7-3; abundance: .; j_gene: TRBJ2-6; d_gene: TRBD2; CDR3nt: TGTGCCAGCAGCCCCCGATCCCTAGCGGGCTCTGGGGCCAACGTCCTGACTTTC; CDR3aa: CASSPRSLAGSGANVLTF
v_gene: TRBV28; abundance: .; j_gene: TRBJ1-1; d_gene: TRBD1; CDR3nt: TGTGCCAGCAGTTTAGTAATGGGACAGGGGATTATCACTGAAGCTTTCTTT; CDR3aa: CASSLVMGQGIITEAFF
v_gene: TRBV30; abundance: .; j_gene: TRBJ2-1; d_gene: TRBD1; CDR3nt: TGTGCCTGGAGTACAGGGGGGAAGAGGTTCTTC; CDR3aa: CAWSTGGKRFF
v_gene: TRBV25-1; abundance: .; j_gene: TRBJ2-7; d_gene: TRBD1; CDR3nt: TGTGCCAGCAGTGCCGGACAGGGGATTTACGAGCAGTACTTC; CDR3aa: CASSAGQGIYEQYF
v_gene: TRBV19; abundance: .; j_gene: TRBJ2-3; d_gene: TRBD2; CDR3nt: TGTGCCAGCAAACCCAGGGGGCTCGGGCTAGCGGGAGGGCCCTCAGATACGCAGTATTTT; CDR3aa: CASKPRGLGLAGGPSDTQYF
v_gene: TRBV11-2; abundance: .; j_gene: TRBJ1-2; d_gene: .; CDR3nt: TGTGCCAGCAGCTTGCACATGTCTTATGGCTACACCTTC; CDR3aa: CASSLHMSYGYTF
v_gene: TRBV7-4; abundance: .; j_gene: TRBJ1-2; d_gene: .; CDR3nt: TGTGCCAGCAGCTTAGCGGGGAGGGGTTTCCATATCGGGGGCTACACCTTC; CDR3aa: CASSLAGRGFHIGGYTF
v_gene: TRBV11-1; abundance: .; j_gene: TRBJ2-7; d_gene: .; CDR3nt: TGTGCCAGCAGCAGAAGCGGCTCCTACGAGCAGTACTTC; CDR3aa: CASSRSGSYEQYF
v_gene: TRBV7-9; abundance: .; j_gene: TRBJ2-1; d_gene: .; CDR3nt: TGTGCCAGCAGTCCCCTCCCGTACAATGAGCAGTTCTTC; CDR3aa: CASSPLPYNEQFF
v_gene: TRBV7-8; abundance: .; j_gene: TRBJ2-2; d_gene: .; CDR3nt: TGTGCCAGCAGCTCAAGATTAGGTACAGTTCCCGGGGAGCTGTTTTTT; CDR3aa: CASSSRLGTVPGELFF
v_gene: TRBV6-5; abundance: .; j_gene: TRBJ2-7; d_gene: .; CDR3nt: TGTGCCAGCAGTTACCTCGGGACTCTTTACGAGCAGTACTTC; CDR3aa: CASSYLGTLYEQYF
v_gene: TRBV27; abundance: once; j_gene: TRBJ2-7; d_gene: TRBD2; CDR3nt: TGTACCAGCAGTTTTGCGGGAGTCGCCTACGAGCAGTACTTC; CDR3aa: CTSSFAGVAYEQYF
v_gene: TRBV6-1; abundance: .; j_gene: TRBJ1-4; d_gene: .; CDR3nt: TGTGCCAGCAGACTGATGACAGGTGGGGGTGAAAAACTGTTTTTT; CDR3aa: CASRLMTGGGEKLFF
v_gene: TRBV7-9; abundance: .; j_gene: TRBJ1-4; d_gene: TRBD1; CDR3nt: TGTGCCAGCAGCCCAGGGGGCAGGCCTAATGAAAAACTGTTTTTT; CDR3aa: CASSPGGRPNEKLFF